This T cell receptor beta chain was captured by sequencing in a study of T-cell reconstitution after alpha-beta-depleted transplantation in children. General observations from the study: At one year after transplant, newly produced T cells mostly accounted for T-cell counts and diversity.

This clonotype was seen at least ten times. Its antigen is still unknown. V shed 1 base and J shed 3 bases, with 10 bases lying between them. The CDR3 runs 16 residues. Germline-derived CDR1 and CDR2 are SEHNR and FQNEAQ (reference sequence). The authors prepared the TCRbeta library with unique molecular identifiers. Each CDR3 protein is one row after TCRdb ran MiXCR on the PCR reads. Of approximately 650,000 distinct CDR3 sequences in the sample, under 15% were seen once. The TCR was taken from a girl aged 2-10 years with congenital amegakaryocytic thrombocytopenia, due to receive a stem cell transplant. J is TRBJ1-6 and V is TRBV7-9; D is unresolved. Here the sequenced sample was PBMCs, taken before TCRalphabeta/CD19-depleted stem cell transplant. CDR3 in DNA: TGTGCCAGCAGCTTAGGACACGACATCTATAATTCACCCCTCCACTTT. This gives the protein CASSLGHDIYNSPLHF.